The source of this TCR beta chain is a study of blood T cell repertoires in COVID-19. Measured with immunoSEQ multiplex PCR; TCRdb has only the in-frame clones, and not every one. The table records 300,000 to 350,000 clones, 88% of them present only once. CDR1 WSHSY and CDR2 SAAADI come from the germline V gene. V was clipped by 4 bases and J by 8 bases, with 15 bases between them. The CDR3 contains 15 residues. This sequence originates from a woman aged 70-85 years with COVID-19, enrolled during active disease. The sequenced sample was peripheral blood. The chain employs TRBV10-2 and TRBJ1-6; no reliable D call. The CDR3 reads CASSGMLQRDSPLHF. CDR3 in DNA: TGCGCCAGCAGTGGAATGTTACAGAGGGATTCACCCCTCCACTTT.